The 19 T cell receptor beta chains below all came from one sample that was sequenced in a study of blood T cell repertoires in COVID-19. The data were produced by immunoSEQ multiplex PCR, yet TCRdb's version contains in-frame clones alone and is incomplete. Here the sample spans approximately 150,000 clones, 80% to 90% being singletons. The sequenced material came from peripheral blood. Source of these receptors: a man between 65 and 85 years old with acute or convalescent COVID-19.

V and J are TRBV7-2 and TRBJ2-1; TRBD2 agrees at 8 bases. Losses at the gene ends were 4 bases for V and 9 bases for J; bases not matched to a gene: 8. CDR3 length: 14 amino acids. Germline loops: CDR1 SGHTA, CDR2 FQGNSA. This chain's CDR3 is CASSSITGGTEQFF. CDR3 nucleotides: TGTGCCAGCAGCTCGATAACGGGAGGGACTGAGCAGTTCTTC.

The V call is TRBV5-1, the J call TRBJ2-7, with 10 bases lining up with TRBD2. The germline CDR1 and CDR2 sequences are SGHRS and YFSETQ. Trimming removed 4 bases from V and 0 bases from J; junction bases left unmatched: 10. There are 17 residues in the CDR3. The CDR3 here is CASSLGTSATSSYEQYF. CDR3 in DNA: TGCGCCAGCAGCCTGGGGACTAGCGCGACGAGCTCCTACGAGCAGTACTTC.

CDR3 in DNA: TGTGCCAGCAGCGCTACTGATTCCTATAATTCACCCCTCCACTTT. Its protein is CASSATDSYNSPLHF. This chain uses TRBV2 with TRBJ1-6; D gene ambiguous. This CDR3 has 15 amino acids. Trimming took off 6 bases at V and 1 base at J, with 10 bases between the two ends. The germline V gene encodes CDR1 SNHLY and CDR2 FYNNEI.

This clone has just one count. The chain recombines TRBV28 with TRBJ2-2; TRBD1 might be the D (5 bases). The CDR3 is made up of 16 amino acids. Germline CDR1 is MDHEN and CDR2 is SYDVKM. V was trimmed by 4 bases and J by 1 base, leaving 13 bases between them. This CDR3 is CASSSRTTLNTGELFF. Written as DNA, the CDR3 is TGTGCCAGCAGTTCTAGGACAACTTTGAACACCGGGGAGCTGTTTTTT.

V gene TRBV28 combines with J gene TRBJ1-5; 7 positions agree with TRBD1. Trimming cost V 10 bases and J 4 bases; bases outside gene matches: 4. The germline gives CDR1 MDHEN, CDR2 SYDVKM. This CDR3 contains 12 residues. This chain's CDR3 is CATGQQNQPQHF. In DNA, the CDR3 is TGTGCCACGGGACAGCAAAATCAGCCCCAGCATTTT.

The chain carries TRBV3-1 (or the pseudogene TRBV3-2) and TRBJ1-2; D uncertain. The CDR3 is 12 amino acids. Trimming took 2 bases from V and 11 from J, leaving 12 bases between them. Germline lookup yields CDR1 LGHDT and CDR2 YNNKEL (reference sequence). The CDR3 DNA follows: TGTGCCAGCAGCCAAATTTCTCGAGGGTACACCTTC. It yields the protein CASSQISRGYTF.

The chain links TRBV4-2 to TRBJ2-5; D is possibly TRBD2 (6 bases). Germline CDR1 LGHNA, CDR2 YNFKEQ. This CDR3 has 18 amino acids. V lost 0 bases to trimming and J lost 4 bases, with 21 bases between them. Here the CDR3 reads CASSQDGGSGHDPETQYF. In DNA, the CDR3 is TGTGCCAGCAGCCAAGATGGGGGGAGTGGACATGATCCAGAGACCCAGTACTTC.

V gene TRBV12-3 or TRBV12-4 combines with J gene TRBJ1-2; 10 bases agree with TRBD1. V lost 3 bases to trimming and J lost 8 bases; unmatched junction nucleotides: 3. This CDR3 spans 13 amino acids. This chain's CDR3 is CASSFGQGGGYTF. The CDR3 nucleotides are TGTGCCAGCAGTTTTGGACAGGGGGGCGGCTACACCTTC.

The CDR3 coding sequence is TGTGCCAGCAGTCCGGGTAACTATGGCTACACCTTC. It encodes CASSPGNYGYTF. The rearrangement uses TRBV6-5 and TRBJ1-2, with no clear D. V gave up 5 bases and J gave up 1 base, with 5 bases separating them. The CDR3 is 12 amino acids. CDR1 and CDR2 (germline): MNHEY, SVGAGI.

This rearrangement joins TRBV4-2 to TRBJ2-5, with a tentative D call TRBD1 (6 bases). This CDR3 contains 14 residues. Germline assignment: CDR1 LGHNA and CDR2 YNFKEQ. Trimming stripped 0 bases from V and 5 bases from J, with 10 bases between. The CDR3 coding sequence is TGTGCCAGCAGCCAAGATTACAGGGACGAGACCCAGTACTTC. The encoded protein is CASSQDYRDETQYF.

The table lists this clone with a few counts. The chain couples TRBV5-4 to TRBJ2-7; possibly TRBD1 for D (5 bases). Looked up from germline, CDR1 is SGHNT and CDR2 is YYREEE (reference sequence). CDR3 length equals 16 residues. V dropped 4 bases and J dropped 0 bases, with 17 bases sitting between them. This chain's CDR3 is CASSPSVGASSYEQYF. CDR3 in DNA: TGTGCCAGCAGCCCATCGGTAGGGGCCAGCTCCTACGAGCAGTACTTC. Together with reference TRBV5-4 and TRBJ2-7, the CDR3 gives the full variable domain: ETGVTQSPTHLIKTRGQQVTLRCSSQSGHNTVSWYQQALGQGPQFIFQYYREEENGRGNFPPRFSGLQFPNYSSELNVNALELDDSALYLCASSPSVGASSYEQYFGPGTRLTVT.

This clone was seen more than once but under ten times. This chain uses TRBV7-8 with TRBJ2-1, with D perhaps matching TRBD1 (6 bases). Trimming took 7 bases from V and 4 from J, leaving 32 bases between them. The CDR3 runs 20 residues. Germline CDR1 SGHVS, CDR2 FQNEAQ. The CDR3 nucleotides are TGTGCCAGCACCAAAAGCTTAATCCCTAGGCGTACGGGACAATACAATGAGCAGTTCTTC. As protein: CASTKSLIPRRTGQYNEQFF.

The sample holds one count of this clone. The genes are TRBV5-6 and TRBJ2-5; D may be TRBD1 (6 bases). The CDR3 totals 15 residues. The ends were cut back, 5 bases at V and 4 bases at J, with 18 bases in the middle. CDR1 SGHDT and CDR2 YYEEEE come from the germline V gene. CDR3 bases: TGTGCCAGCAGACAGGGACAAAGAGGTGGAGAGACCCAGTACTTC. Translation: CASRQGQRGGETQYF.

V and J are TRBV7-3 and TRBJ2-7; 10 bases align to TRBD1. This CDR3 region has 16 residues. Germline CDR1 reads SGHTA; CDR2 reads FQGTGA. Germline trimming cut 5 bases from V and 2 bases from J; bases unmatched to any gene: 9. The CDR3 sequence is CASSPMGGQGPYEQYF. The CDR3 region has the DNA TGTGCCAGCAGCCCGATGGGGGGACAGGGGCCCTACGAGCAGTACTTC.

This rearrangement joins TRBV24-1 to TRBJ1-1; TRBD1 is a possible D gene (6 bases). This CDR3 comprises 14 residues. From germline, CDR1 is KGHDR and CDR2 SFDVKD. Trimming cost V 4 bases and J 1 base, with 9 bases left between them. The DNA of the CDR3 is TGTGCCACCAGTGACCGGACAGAGAACACTGAAGCTTTCTTT. Amino acid sequence: CATSDRTENTEAFF.

The chain employs TRBV15 and TRBJ1-1; D uncertain. V was clipped by 0 bases and J by 0 bases, with 11 bases between them. Germline CDR1 and CDR2: LNHNV and YYDKDF (reference sequence). This CDR3 is built from 16 residues. CDR3 in amino acids: CATSRDGLMVNTEAFF. CDR3 sequence (DNA): TGTGCCACCAGCAGAGATGGCCTCATGGTGAACACTGAAGCTTTCTTT.

The rearrangement joins TRBV20-1 to TRBJ2-7; 13 nucleotides agree with TRBD2. The CDR3 consists of 16 residues. J gave up 7 bases and V 3 bases, and 12 bases lay outside the gene matches. Germline V gene lookup returns CDR1 DFQATT and CDR2 SNEGSKA (reference sequence). The CDR3 DNA reads TGCAGTGCTAGTCGGACTAGCGGGAGAACGGCGGGAGAGCAGTACTTC. Amino acid sequence: CSASRTSGRTAGEQYF.

The chain has TRBV7-2 and TRBJ2-7, with unresolved D. Trimming pared 7 bases from V and 0 bases from J, leaving 16 bases between. Germline values: CDR1 SGHTA, CDR2 FQGNSA. This CDR3 spans 15 amino acids. CDR3 residues: CASTSGPRLSYEQYF. The DNA for the CDR3 is TGTGCCAGCACCTCCGGCCCCAGGCTCTCCTACGAGCAGTACTTC.

J is TRBJ2-4 and V is TRBV3-1 (or the pseudogene TRBV3-2); a possible D gene is TRBD2 (6 bases). The CDR3 consists of 16 residues. V gave up 2 bases and J gave up 0 bases, with 11 bases separating them. From germline, CDR1 is LGHDT and CDR2 YNNKEL (reference sequence). CDR3 sequence reads: CASSQFSAGAKNIQYF. CDR3 nucleotide sequence: TGTGCCAGCAGCCAATTCTCAGCGGGAGCCAAAAACATTCAGTACTTC.